What follows are 15 T cell receptor beta chains derived from one specimen sequenced in a study of Graves' ophthalmopathy and Graves' hyperthyroidism. Scientists amplified the TCR beta CDR3 regions from RNA transcripts. In the first round, RT-PCR was carried out with HTBI primers, and a multiplex PCR formed the second round. TCRdb passed the multiplex PCR reads through MiXCR, listing each CDR3 protein once. There are under 200,000 distinct CDR3 sequences in the sample; over 35% occur only once, and around 5.8% lies in the top ten. Sample: peripheral blood. The receptors derive from a woman between 35 and 50 years old with Graves' ophthalmopathy.

The chain joins TRBV6-5 to TRBJ2-5; D possibly corresponds to TRBD2 (6 bases). Trimming shortened V by 4 bases and J by 5 bases, and 14 bases separated the two germline ends. This CDR3 has 14 residues. CDR1 MNHEY and CDR2 SVGAGI come from the germline V gene. The CDR3 coding sequence is TGTGCCAGCAGTTCACGAGCGGGTGGGGAGACCCAGTACTTC. Protein sequence: CASSSRAGGETQYF.

This clonotype was counted many times. The rearrangement links TRBV30 to TRBJ2-5; possibly TRBD1 or TRBD2 for D (6 bases each). This CDR3 has 14 amino acids. V lost 8 bases and J lost 9, with 25 bases in between. Germline CDR1 and CDR2: GTSNPN and SVGIG (reference sequence). In nucleotides, the CDR3 is TGTGCCGTACAGGGTTCGGGAGTAAGGGTGGCCCAGTACTTC. This sequence encodes CAVQGSGVRVAQYF.

This clonotype has ten or more counts. This chain joins TRBV12-3 or TRBV12-4 and TRBJ2-1; D ambiguous. The CDR3 is made up of 15 amino acids. V shed 5 bases and J shed 2 bases, with 13 bases lying between them. CDR3 amino acids: CASSTTNAPYNEQFF. CDR3 in DNA: TGTGCCAGCAGTACTACAAATGCCCCCTACAATGAGCAGTTCTTC.

This clonotype was recorded at least ten times. The chain links TRBV11-3 to TRBJ2-5; weak D call: TRBD1 (5 bases). Germline-derived CDR1 and CDR2 are SGHNT and YENEEA. V dropped 5 bases and J dropped 7 bases, with 11 bases sitting between them. This CDR3 contains 12 residues. The CDR3 is CASSPQGGTQYF. CDR3 coding DNA: TGTGCCAGCAGCCCTCAGGGTGGGACCCAGTACTTC.

Ten or more counts support this clonotype. The chain joins TRBV7-3 to TRBJ2-5, with 8 bases identical to TRBD2. J was trimmed by 4 bases and V by 3 bases; bases with no gene match: 4. CDR3 length: 14 amino acids. Per the germline V gene, CDR1 is SGHTA and CDR2 is FQGTGA. CDR3 nucleotides: TGTGCCAGCAGCTTTCAAGCGGGGGTAGAGACCCAGTACTTC. This gives the protein CASSFQAGVETQYF.

This clonotype has just one count. The V call is TRBV6-1, the J call TRBJ1-1; a weak D match, TRBD1 (6 bases). The CDR3 is 13 amino acids. The germline V gene encodes CDR1 MNHNS and CDR2 SASEGT. Trimming removed 10 bases at V and 5 bases at J, with 17 bases between. As DNA, the CDR3 is TGTGCCACTCTCAGCGGGGGCTGGACTGAAGCTTTCTTT. Protein product: CATLSGGWTEAFF.

This clonotype was seen ten or more times. The chain recombines TRBV28 with TRBJ1-5; no clear D gene. Germline CDR1 and CDR2: MDHEN and SYDVKM. V was pared by 0 bases and J by 3 bases, with 12 bases between. The CDR3 sequence is 16 residues long. The CDR3 sequence: CASSLWDRIFNQPQHF. As DNA, the CDR3 is TGTGCCAGCAGTTTATGGGACCGGATCTTCAATCAGCCCCAGCATTTT.

There are many counts of this clonotype. The V call is TRBV4-1, the J call TRBJ1-5; D perhaps matches TRBD1 (6 bases). Germline V gene sequence: CDR1 MGHRA, CDR2 YSYEKL. The length of the CDR3 is 18 residues. Trimming stripped 0 bases from V and 3 bases from J, with 18 bases between. DNA of the CDR3: TGCGCCAGCAGCCAAGATCCGGCGGGGGCGACCAACAATCAGCCCCAGCATTTT. Encoded protein: CASSQDPAGATNNQPQHF.

This clonotype was counted many times. The CDR3 DNA follows: TGTGCCAGCAGTCCAGGGGTAACTGAAGCTTTCTTT. This sequence encodes CASSPGVTEAFF. The chain joins TRBV28 to TRBJ1-1; D is perhaps TRBD1 (6 bases). The CDR3 totals 12 residues. Trimming took off 5 bases at V and 5 bases at J, with 9 bases between the two ends. Germline V gene data show CDR1 as MDHEN and CDR2 as SYDVKM. The variable domain in full, with the rest retrieved from reference TRBV28 and TRBJ1-1, is DVKVTQSSRYLVKRTGEKVFLECVQDMDHENMFWYRQDPGLGLRLIYFSYDVKMKEKGDIPEGYSVSREKKERFSLILESASTNQTSMYLCASSPGVTEAFFGQGTRLTVV.

This clonotype showed up many times. V gene TRBV4-3 combines with J gene TRBJ2-2; 11 positions match TRBD2. Germline V gene data show CDR1 as LGHNA and CDR2 as YSLEER. The CDR3 has 20 residues. The V gene end was trimmed by 3 bases and the J gene end by 1 base; junction bases not matched to a gene: 13. The CDR3 DNA is TGCGCCAGCAGCCATATGCCGGGACTAGCGGAGAGAGGGAACACCGGGGAGCTGTTTTTT. This encodes CASSHMPGLAERGNTGELFF.

This clonotype was recorded at least ten times. The chain is built from TRBV6-2 or TRBV6-3 and TRBJ1-2; D gene ambiguous. Germline CDR1 MNHEY, CDR2 SVGEGT. The CDR3 has 12 amino acids. Trimming pared 5 bases from V and 4 bases from J, leaving 8 bases between. The CDR3 DNA reads TGTGCCAGCAGTACGAACCTCTATGGCTACACCTTC. Protein: CASSTNLYGYTF.

This rearrangement joins TRBV4-3 to TRBJ2-7; maybe TRBD2 (6 bases). Trimming removed 0 bases from V and 2 bases from J, with 11 bases in between. From germline, CDR1 is LGHNA and CDR2 YSLEER. The CDR3 spans 15 residues. Here the CDR3 reads CASSQDVGGAYEQYF. The CDR3, as DNA: TGCGCCAGCAGCCAAGATGTGGGGGGAGCCTACGAGCAGTACTTC.

The CDR3 nucleotides read TGTGCCAGCAGTTTACGGGGTCTCGCTGAAGCTTTCTTT. This gives the protein CASSLRGLAEAFF. The rearrangement joins TRBV28 to TRBJ1-1; D gene unclear. This CDR3 is 13 amino acids long. The germline V and J ends were trimmed by 2 bases and 6 bases, with 10 bases remaining between them. Germline V gives CDR1 MDHEN, CDR2 SYDVKM.

As concerns this clonotype: The junction differs from germline at one of its ends, possibly a read error. The rearrangement links TRBV11-1 to TRBJ2-5, with TRBD1 matching 7 bases. CDR1 and CDR2 (germline): SGHAT, FQDESV (reference sequence). The CDR3 sequence is 15 residues long. The CDR3 is CASSRPLGGWETRYF. The CDR3 DNA follows: TGTGCCAGCAGCCGACCCCTAGGGGGCTGGGAGACCCGGTACTTC.

This clonotype was detected many times. This chain links TRBV28 with TRBJ2-5; D remains unclear. V was shortened by 5 bases and J by 7 bases, with 11 bases between the two germline ends. This CDR3 is built from 12 residues. In germline, CDR1 is MDHEN, CDR2 SYDVKM. This CDR3 is CASSPPLGTQYF. Written as DNA, the CDR3 is TGTGCCAGCAGTCCCCCTTTGGGGACCCAGTACTTC.